The T cell receptor (beta chain) described here comes from a study of pediatric ulcerative colitis. The diagnostic colonoscopy in ulcerative colitis patients preceded any immunosuppressive treatment. Trimming pared 5 bases from V and 3 bases from J, leaving 22 bases between. Germline lookup yields CDR1 SEHNR and CDR2 FQNEAQ (reference sequence). This CDR3 is built from 17 residues. General observations from the study: Compared with controls, ulcerative colitis showed greater blood-rectum clone sharing. All ulcerative colitis patients, but no controls, carried a couple of rectal clonotypes.

Samples were sequenced at Survey level, maximum 500,000 reads. Sequencing used immunoSEQ multiplex PCR; TCRdb keeps in-frame clones, though not all of them. The sample consists of about 32,000 clones, approximately 82% of them appearing once. Concerning this clone itself: No antigen is known for it.

The clonotype comes from a boy aged 5-17 years with severe ulcerative colitis. The chain employs TRBV7-9 and TRBJ1-1; D ambiguous. Sequencing used blood. CDR3: CASSPDGWGVSHTEAFF. As DNA, the CDR3 is TGTGCCAGCAGCCCAGACGGTTGGGGAGTCTCACACACTGAAGCTTTCTTT.